What follows is one TCR beta chain and its context. Its antigen is undetermined. The PCR was carried out with 60 Vbeta primers and 13 Jbeta primers. The assay was immunoSEQ multiplex PCR, and TCRdb's table has in-frame clones only and misses some. The sample records about 82,000 clones, about 70% being singletons. The sample originates from a study of cytomegalovirus exposure and HLA in healthy donors. Donors were ostensibly healthy at sampling, although undocumented immune exposures were probable. Study-level findings and limits: TCR beta chain V- and J-gene trimming was linked, in a later analysis, to a missense variant in DCLRE1C. The majority of TCR sequences were rare, yet some public TCRs appeared in many donors.

Germline CDR1 and CDR2: KGHSH and LQKENI. Deletions cut 2 bases from V and 3 bases from J, with 14 bases between. This CDR3 has 16 amino acids. This receptor was identified in a man aged 60-69 years in good health and CMV-seronegative. Input material: PBMCs. V is TRBV18 and J is TRBJ2-1, with D possibly being TRBD2 (6 bases). CDR3 sequence reads: CASSPLGGIFYNEQFF. The CDR3 DNA sequence: TGTGCCAGCTCACCATTGGGCGGGATCTTCTACAATGAGCAGTTCTTC.